In this sample, the clone carrying this TCR beta chain turned up a few times. Antigen unknown. At the DNA level, this CDR3 is encoded by other sequences in the same sample as well. This sample is drawn from a study of shared clonotypes between healthy human individuals. General study results and limits: Relative to clonotypes present in all four donors, those not shared had lower generation probabilities. The small donor group covered limited genetic and exposure diversity.

Trimming cost V 0 bases and J 0 bases, with 6 bases left between them. This CDR3 is 14 amino acids long. Germline CDR1 reads SGHRS; CDR2 reads YFSETQ. A deep-level run was used for the assay. When replicate PCRs were run on sorted subsets, they used around 200 ng DNA, about 31,000 T cell genomes. Libraries were prepared by immunoSEQ multiplex PCR; TCRdb keeps only in-frame clonotypes and omits some of them. Of about 1.5 million clones in the sample, roughly 96% were seen once. This clonotype was sampled from a man under 40 in good health. The sequenced material came from naive CD4+ T cells sorted from blood. Subset here: CD45RA+ positively selected. The chain couples TRBV5-1 to TRBJ2-5; unclear D gene. For the CDR3, the DNA is TGCGCCAGCAGCTTGGGGACGTACCAAGAGACCCAGTACTTC. This codes for CASSLGTYQETQYF.